The present T cell receptor (beta chain) was sequenced within a study of human T cells and chemical hapten exposure. Background on the study: Upper inner arm skin measuring 2 cm by 2 cm received 2% DPC for sensitization. Mostly female patients had alopecia areata, totalis or universalis. Yields of TCR per sample differed, chiefly owing to small differences in pooled library volume. Study-wide results and limits: The number of TCRs over 1 in 1000 frequency stayed unchanged after DPC.

Via MiXCR, TCRdb re-called the RACE reads, giving one row per CDR3 protein. In the table there are about 80,000 distinct CDR3 sequences, less than 15% of which are singletons. Time point specified: pre-sensitization, week 0. Treatment given: therapeutic diphenylcyclopropenone sensitization with weekly scalp DPC. Germline CDR1 reads LGHDT; CDR2 reads YNNKEL (reference sequence). V was clipped by 5 bases and J by 7 bases; unmatched bases: 10. The CDR3 is 16 amino acids. Of note for this clonotype: Antigen unknown.

The starting material was whole blood, obtained in connection with sensitization to the hapten diphenylcyclopropenone (DPC). J is TRBJ2-7 and V is TRBV3-1, with 14 bases that match TRBD2. The receptor's source is a woman aged 45-60 years with alopecia areata. Some clones in this sample may be carry-over from other donors' samples. The CDR3 here is CASSEPGTSGSTEQYF. The CDR3 nucleotides read TGTGCCAGCAGCGAACCCGGGACTAGCGGGAGTACTGAGCAGTACTTC.